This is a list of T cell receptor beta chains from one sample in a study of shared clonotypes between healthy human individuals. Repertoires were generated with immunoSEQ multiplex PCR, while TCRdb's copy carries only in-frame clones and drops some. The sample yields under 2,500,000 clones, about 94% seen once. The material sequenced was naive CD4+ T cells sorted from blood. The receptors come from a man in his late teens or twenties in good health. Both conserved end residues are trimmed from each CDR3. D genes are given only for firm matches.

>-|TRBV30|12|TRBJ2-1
AWRQGRTYNEQF
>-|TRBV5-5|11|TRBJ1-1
ASSRYVDTEAF
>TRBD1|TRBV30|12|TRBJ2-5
AWSFTGGQETQY
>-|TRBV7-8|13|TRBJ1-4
ASSLAGATNEKLF
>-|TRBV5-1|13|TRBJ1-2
ASSVDRNRNYGYT
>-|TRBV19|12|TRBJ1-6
ASSINGDNSPLH
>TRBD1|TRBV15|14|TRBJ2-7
ATSRGSRDSSYEQY
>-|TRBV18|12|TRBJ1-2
ASSPTTDLYGYT
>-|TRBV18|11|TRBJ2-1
ASSNKGHNEQF
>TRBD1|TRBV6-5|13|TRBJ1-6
ASSTGTGGNSPLH
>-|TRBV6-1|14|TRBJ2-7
ASSDYTSRMSYEQY
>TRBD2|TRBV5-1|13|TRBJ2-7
ASSLGLVGMDEQY
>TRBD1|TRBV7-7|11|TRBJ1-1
ASSKGQGFEAF
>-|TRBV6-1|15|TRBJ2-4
ASSEEGSSSTKNIQY
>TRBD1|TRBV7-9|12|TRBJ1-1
ASSLTGGRTEAF
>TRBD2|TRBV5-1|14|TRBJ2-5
ASSPQPPSGPRPQY
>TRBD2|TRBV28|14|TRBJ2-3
ASSPPGTSGGDTQY